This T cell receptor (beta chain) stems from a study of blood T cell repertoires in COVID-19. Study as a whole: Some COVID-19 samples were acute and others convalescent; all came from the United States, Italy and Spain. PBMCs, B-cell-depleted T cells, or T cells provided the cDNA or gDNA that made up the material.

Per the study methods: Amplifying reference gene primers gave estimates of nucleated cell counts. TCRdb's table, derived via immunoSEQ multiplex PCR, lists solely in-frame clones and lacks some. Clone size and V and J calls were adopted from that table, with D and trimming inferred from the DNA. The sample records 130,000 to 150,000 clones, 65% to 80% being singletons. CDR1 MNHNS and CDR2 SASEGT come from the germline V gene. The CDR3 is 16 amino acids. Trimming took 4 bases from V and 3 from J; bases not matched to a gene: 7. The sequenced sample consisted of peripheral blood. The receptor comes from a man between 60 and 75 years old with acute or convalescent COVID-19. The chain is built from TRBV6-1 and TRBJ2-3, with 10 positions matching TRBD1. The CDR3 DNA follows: TGTGCCAGCAGTGCCCGGACAGGGGGGTTTACAGATACGCAGTATTTT. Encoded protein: CASSARTGGFTDTQYF.